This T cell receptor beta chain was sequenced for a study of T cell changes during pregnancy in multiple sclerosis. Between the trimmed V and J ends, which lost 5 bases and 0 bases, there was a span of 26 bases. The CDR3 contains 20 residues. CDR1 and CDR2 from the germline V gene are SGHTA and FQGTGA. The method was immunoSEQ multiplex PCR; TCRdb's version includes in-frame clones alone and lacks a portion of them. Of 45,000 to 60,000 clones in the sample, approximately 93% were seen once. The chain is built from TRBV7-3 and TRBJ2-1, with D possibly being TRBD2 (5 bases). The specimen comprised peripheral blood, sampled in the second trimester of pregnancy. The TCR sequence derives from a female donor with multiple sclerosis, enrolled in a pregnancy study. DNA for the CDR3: TGTGCCAGCAGCACCCCTCATCCGGGGAGCGGATCTTCCTCCTACAATGAGCAGTTCTTC. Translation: CASSTPHPGSGSSSYNEQFF.